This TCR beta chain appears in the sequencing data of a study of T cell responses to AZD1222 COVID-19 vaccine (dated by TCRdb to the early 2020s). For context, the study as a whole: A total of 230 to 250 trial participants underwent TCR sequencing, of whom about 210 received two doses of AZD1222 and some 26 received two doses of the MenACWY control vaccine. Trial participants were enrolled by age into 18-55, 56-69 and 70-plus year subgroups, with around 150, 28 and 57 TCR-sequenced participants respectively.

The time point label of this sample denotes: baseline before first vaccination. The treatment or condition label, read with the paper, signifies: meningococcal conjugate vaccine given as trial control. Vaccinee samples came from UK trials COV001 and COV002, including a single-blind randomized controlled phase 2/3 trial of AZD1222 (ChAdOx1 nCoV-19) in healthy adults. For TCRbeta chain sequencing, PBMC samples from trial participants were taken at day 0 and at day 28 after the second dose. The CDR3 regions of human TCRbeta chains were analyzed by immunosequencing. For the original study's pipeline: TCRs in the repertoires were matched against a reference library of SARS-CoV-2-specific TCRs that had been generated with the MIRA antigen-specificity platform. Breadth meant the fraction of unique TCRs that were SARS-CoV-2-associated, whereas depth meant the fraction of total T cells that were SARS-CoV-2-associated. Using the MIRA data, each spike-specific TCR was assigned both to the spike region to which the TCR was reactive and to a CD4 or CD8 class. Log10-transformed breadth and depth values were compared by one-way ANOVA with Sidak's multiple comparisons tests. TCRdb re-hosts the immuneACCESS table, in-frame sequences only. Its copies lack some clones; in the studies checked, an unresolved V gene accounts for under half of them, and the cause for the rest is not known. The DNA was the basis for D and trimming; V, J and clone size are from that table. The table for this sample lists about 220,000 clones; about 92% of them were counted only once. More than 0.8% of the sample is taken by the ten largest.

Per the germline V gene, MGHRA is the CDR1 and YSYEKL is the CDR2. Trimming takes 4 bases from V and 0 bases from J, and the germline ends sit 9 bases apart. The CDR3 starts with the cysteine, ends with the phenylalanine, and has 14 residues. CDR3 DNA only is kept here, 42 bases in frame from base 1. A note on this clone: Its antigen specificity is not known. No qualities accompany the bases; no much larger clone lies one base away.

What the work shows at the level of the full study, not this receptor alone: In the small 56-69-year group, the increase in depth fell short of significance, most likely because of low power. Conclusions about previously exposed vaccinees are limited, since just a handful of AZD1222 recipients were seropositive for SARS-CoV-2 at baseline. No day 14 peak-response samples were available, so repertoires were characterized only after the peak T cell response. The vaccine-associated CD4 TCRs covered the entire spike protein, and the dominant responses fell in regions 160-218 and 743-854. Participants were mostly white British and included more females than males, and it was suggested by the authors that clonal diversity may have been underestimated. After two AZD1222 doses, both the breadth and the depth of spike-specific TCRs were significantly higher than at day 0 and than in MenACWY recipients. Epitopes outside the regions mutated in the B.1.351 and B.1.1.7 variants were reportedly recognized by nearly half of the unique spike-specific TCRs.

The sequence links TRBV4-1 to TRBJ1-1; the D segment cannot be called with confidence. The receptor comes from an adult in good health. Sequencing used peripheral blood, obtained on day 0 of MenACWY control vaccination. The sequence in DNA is TGCGCCAGCAGCCCAGGCAACATGAACACTGAAGCTTTCTTT. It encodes CASSPGNMNTEAFF.